The 6 T cell receptor beta chains below were found in one sample sequenced in a study of blood T cell repertoires in COVID-19 (dated by TCRdb to 2020 to 2022). Libraries were built with the immunoSEQ multiplex PCR assay. Sourced from immuneACCESS, this table was stored by TCRdb with only in-frame sequences that have V and J called. A share of the clones is absent; for the studies checked, an unresolved V gene accounts for under half, and the remainder has no known explanation. The sample table holds about 160,000 clones, of which more than 75% were seen once. The top ten constitute more than 6.5% of the sample. The sequenced material came from PBMCs or T cells enriched from blood (not recorded which). Source of these receptors: a woman aged 45-59 years who had recovered from COVID-19.

V and J are TRBV19 and TRBJ1-2; no clear D. V was clipped by 5 bases and J by 6 bases, with 10 bases between them. CDR1 and CDR2 (germline): LNHDA, SQIVND (reference sequence). This CDR3 contains 12 residues. CDR3 region: CASSGGYNGYTF. The CDR3 coding sequence is TGTGCCAGTAGTGGAGGGTACAATGGCTACACCTTC.

The rearrangement joins TRBV4-3 to TRBJ1-4, with D possibly being TRBD1 (5 bases). Germline CDR1 is LGHNA and CDR2 is YSLEER. The CDR3 covers 16 residues. V dropped 0 bases and J dropped 4 bases, with 12 bases sitting between them. The CDR3 nucleotides read TGCGCCAGCAGCCAAGAAGGTGCAGGGCTTAATGAAAAACTGTTTTTT. The encoded protein is CASSQEGAGLNEKLFF.

The CDR3 sequence: CASSPFGEDGELFF. The DNA for the CDR3 is TGTGCCAGCTCCCCTTTTGGGGAGGACGGGGAGCTGTTTTTT. The gene calls are TRBV18 and TRBJ2-2; perhaps TRBD2 as D (6 bases). The germline V and J ends were trimmed by 6 bases and 7 bases, with 15 bases remaining between them. Per germline, CDR1 KGHSH and CDR2 LQKENI. The CDR3 runs 14 residues. Combining the CDR3 with reference TRBV18 and TRBJ2-2 gives the whole variable domain NAGVMQNPRHLVRRRGQEARLRCSPMKGHSHVYWYRQLPEEGLKFMVYLQKENIIDESGMPKERFSAEFPKEGPSILRIQQVVRGDSAAYFCASSPFGEDGELFFGEGSRLTVL.

The gene calls are TRBV14 and TRBJ2-1, with D possibly TRBD1 on 6 matching bases. The CDR3 totals 15 residues. V was cut by 2 bases and J by 7 bases, with 15 bases left in between. The germline gives CDR1 SGHDN, CDR2 FVKESK. The CDR3 is CASSQRGRGTNEQFF. CDR3 DNA: TGTGCCAGCAGCCAACGGGGCAGGGGAACGAATGAGCAGTTCTTC.

This chain uses TRBV10-1 with TRBJ1-5, with 7 nucleotides matching TRBD1. The CDR3 runs to 14 residues. V dropped 10 bases and J dropped 6; count of bases not matched to a gene: 12. Per germline, CDR1 WNHNN and CDR2 SYGVQD (reference sequence). As DNA, the CDR3 is TGCGCCATCTTGGGCCCGTACAGGGGTCAGCCCCAGCATTTT. It specifies CAILGPYRGQPQHF.

The gene calls are TRBV10-3 and TRBJ2-1; 9 bases align to TRBD1. V shed 6 bases, J shed 7 bases, and the junction held 7 bases outside the gene matches. This CDR3 comprises 14 residues. Germline CDR1 ENHRY, CDR2 SYGVKD. For the CDR3, the DNA is TGTGCCATCAGAAGCGGGACAGGGAGTAATGAGCAGTTCTTC. It yields the protein CAIRSGTGSNEQFF.